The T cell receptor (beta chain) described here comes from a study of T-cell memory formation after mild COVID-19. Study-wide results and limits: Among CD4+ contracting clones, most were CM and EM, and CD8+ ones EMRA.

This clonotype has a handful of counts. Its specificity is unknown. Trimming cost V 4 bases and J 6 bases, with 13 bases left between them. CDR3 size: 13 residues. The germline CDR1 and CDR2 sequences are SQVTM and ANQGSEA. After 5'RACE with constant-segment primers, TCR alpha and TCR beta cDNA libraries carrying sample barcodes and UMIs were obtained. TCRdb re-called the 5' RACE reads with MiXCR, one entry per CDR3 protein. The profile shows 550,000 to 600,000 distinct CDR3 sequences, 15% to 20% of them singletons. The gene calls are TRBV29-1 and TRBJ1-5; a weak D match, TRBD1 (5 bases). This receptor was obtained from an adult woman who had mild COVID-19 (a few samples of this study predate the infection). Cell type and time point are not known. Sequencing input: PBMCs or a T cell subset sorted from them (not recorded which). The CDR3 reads CSVGQGGGQPQHF. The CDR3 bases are TGCAGCGTTGGGCAGGGAGGAGGTCAGCCCCAGCATTTT.